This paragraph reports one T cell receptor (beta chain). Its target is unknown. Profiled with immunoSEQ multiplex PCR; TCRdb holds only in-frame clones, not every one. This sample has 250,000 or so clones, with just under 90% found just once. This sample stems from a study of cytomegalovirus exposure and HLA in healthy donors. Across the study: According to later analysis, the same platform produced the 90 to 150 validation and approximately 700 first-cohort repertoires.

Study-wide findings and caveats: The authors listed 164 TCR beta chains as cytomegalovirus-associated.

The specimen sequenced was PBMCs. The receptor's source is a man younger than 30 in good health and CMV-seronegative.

The CDR3: CASSFPGGTNEQFF. The CDR3 region has the DNA TGTGCCAGCAGTTTCCCGGGAGGGACCAATGAGCAGTTCTTC. V gene TRBV5-6 combines with J gene TRBJ2-1; 8 bases are shared with TRBD2. V trimming: 5 bases; J trimming: 6 bases; junction bases outside the gene matches: 7. In germline, CDR1 is SGHDT, CDR2 YYEEEE. CDR3 size: 14 residues.